A selection of T cell receptor beta chains follows, all from one sample in a study of Graves' ophthalmopathy and Graves' hyperthyroidism. TCRdb redid the calling of the multiplex PCR reads with MiXCR, one entry per CDR3 protein. The data hold hundreds of thousands of distinct CDR3 sequences, with roughly 50% observed a single time. The sequencing input was peripheral blood. The receptors originated from an adult man with Graves' ophthalmopathy. Each CDR3 is given without its conserved first and last residue.

j_call v_call cdr3_aa
TRBJ1-1 TRBV7-9 ASSFPSPNTEAF
TRBJ1-2 TRBV24-1 ATSDPTGRSGYT
TRBJ1-5 TRBV29-1 SLLVGNQPQH
TRBJ2-5 TRBV7-9 ASKWLAEQETQY
TRBJ2-7 TRBV14 ASSPGTESSYEQY
TRBJ1-1 TRBV30 AWSVETMNTEAF
TRBJ1-2 TRBV4-1 ASSQDQLRGYT
TRBJ1-2 TRBV29-1 SVEEGPSMGYGYT
TRBJ2-1 TRBV29-1 SVDRAPQF
TRBJ2-2 TRBV19 ASLRQGQATGELF
TRBJ2-6 TRBV6-4 ASSYSGGATGANVLT
TRBJ2-5 TRBV29-1 SVAGQDTDTQY
TRBJ1-1 TRBV6-5 ASIVNVDTEAF
TRBJ1-1 TRBV20-1 SAPDKNTEAF
TRBJ1-1 TRBV29-1 GVGTGNTEAF
TRBJ1-5 TRBV10-1 ASREQPQH
TRBJ2-5 TRBV7-3 ASSASGGAYETQY
TRBJ1-4 TRBV7-9 ASSLGTGVNEKLF
TRBJ1-2 TRBV2 ASSLGAPGYGYT
TRBJ2-5 TRBV6-5 AGGWYRGQGETQY
TRBJ2-7 TRBV6-5 ASSVETSNYEQY
TRBJ2-7 TRBV10-3 AISASSILGYEQY
TRBJ2-7 TRBV25-1 ASSGTGYEQY
TRBJ1-1 TRBV10-3 ASGSVWGTEAF
TRBJ2-7 TRBV7-9 ASSLGISVGRPYEQY
TRBJ2-5 TRBV12-3/TRBV12-4 ASSFSGQTQY
TRBJ2-7 TRBV20-1 SAMRPGQGAYEQY
TRBJ2-5 TRBV20-1 SASATSGRETQY
TRBJ2-2 TRBV24-1 ATSDSLADLGELF
TRBJ1-5 TRBV20-1 SARRELGRTSFSNQPQH
TRBJ2-5 TRBV20-1 SAREPGGETQY
TRBJ1-1 TRBV29-1 SVGQENTEAF
TRBJ2-2 TRBV14 ASSPLGRGGTGELF
TRBJ2-7 TRBV20-1 SAASLVSYEQY
TRBJ1-1 TRBV12-5 ASIIDSMNTEAF
TRBJ2-5 TRBV12-3/TRBV12-4 ASSQAALIETQY
TRBJ2-7 TRBV4-3 ASSQEPGSGYEQY
TRBJ1-4 TRBV29-1 SVTGTGSTNEKLF
TRBJ2-5 TRBV9 ASSDTRAETQY
TRBJ2-7 TRBV11-2 ASSLDDSEQY
TRBJ2-7 TRBV20-1 SASLQGTNYEQY
TRBJ2-2 TRBV2 ASGVNTGELF
TRBJ2-7 TRBV29-1 SVEGLAGIPEQY
TRBJ2-5 TRBV7-9 AARGEGQETQY
TRBJ2-7 TRBV10-3 AISDSGADEQY
TRBJ2-5 TRBV5-5 ASSRENQETQY
TRBJ2-2 TRBV7-8 ASSTRGGQNTGELF
TRBJ2-5 TRBV25-1 ASSARPPGNRETQY
TRBJ2-6 TRBV7-2 ASSTTGRGKFISGANVLT
TRBJ1-2 TRBV20-1 SARRADNNYGYT
TRBJ1-2 TRBV5-8 ASSLAYSSYT
TRBJ1-6 TRBV9 ASSQARTAYNSPLH
TRBJ2-7 TRBV19 ASSLIPGQTSSYEQY
TRBJ1-1 TRBV6-1 ASSPRRQGNTEAF
TRBJ1-1 TRBV20-1 SASGHLNTEAF
TRBJ2-7 TRBV5-5 ASSPVGTATYEQY
TRBJ2-7 TRBV24-1 ATSEGQGTTYEQY